Below are 11 T cell receptor beta chains sequenced from a single sample in a study of blood T cell repertoires in COVID-19. Sequencing used immunoSEQ multiplex PCR; TCRdb keeps in-frame clones, though not all of them. The data hold some 150,000 clones, with about 90% observed a single time. The sample comprised peripheral blood. Receptors were obtained from a man aged 50 to 60 with acute or convalescent COVID-19.

This chain joins TRBV5-5 and TRBJ1-2; weak D call: TRBD1 (6 bases). Trimming pared 6 bases from V and 7 bases from J, leaving 16 bases between. Germline V CDR1 and CDR2: SGHKS, YYEKEE (reference sequence). The CDR3 length is 13 residues. The DNA of the CDR3 is TGTGCCAGCAACTCTGGGACACCCTTTGGCTACACCTTC. It encodes CASNSGTPFGYTF.

The V and J genes are TRBV19 and TRBJ2-7; a possible D gene is TRBD2 (5 bases). The V and J ends lost 3 bases and 5 bases respectively, with 23 bases between them. Germline V gene lookup returns CDR1 LNHDA and CDR2 SQIVND (reference sequence). This CDR3 has 17 amino acids. The CDR3 sequence: CASSMSGFGGPANEQYF. The CDR3 DNA sequence: TGTGCCAGTAGTATGTCGGGGTTCGGCGGACCGGCGAACGAGCAGTACTTC.

J is TRBJ2-3 and V is TRBV7-6, with 7 bases lining up with TRBD1. V shed 6 bases, J shed 4 bases, and the junction held 4 bases outside the gene matches. CDR1 is SGHVS and CDR2 is FNYEAQ in the germline V gene. The CDR3 sequence is 13 residues long. The CDR3 sequence is CASRTGTADTQYF. The CDR3 DNA reads TGTGCCAGCAGAACCGGGACAGCAGATACGCAGTATTTT.

The chain couples TRBV5-8 to TRBJ1-5; 7 bases are a match to TRBD1. The CDR3 is 13 residues long. Germline CDR1 reads SGHTS; CDR2 reads YDEGEE. Trimming removed 4 bases from V and 4 bases from J; junction bases left unmatched: 2. The CDR3, as DNA: TGTGCCAGCAGCCGGGGACAGAATCAGCCCCAGCATTTT. This encodes CASSRGQNQPQHF.

V and J are TRBV6-2 or TRBV6-3 and TRBJ2-3, with a weak D call TRBD1 (6 bases). CDR1 and CDR2 from the germline V gene are MNHEY and SVGEGT. The CDR3 length is 11 residues. V dropped 6 bases and J dropped 8 bases, with 9 bases sitting between them. CDR3 loop: CASSQGGTQYF. DNA of the CDR3: TGTGCCAGCAGCCAAGGGGGTACGCAGTATTTT.

The genes are TRBV27 and TRBJ1-6; no clear D. The CDR3 runs 14 residues. From germline, CDR1 is MNHEY and CDR2 SMNVEV (reference sequence). The V gene lost 7 bases and the J gene lost 10 bases, with 17 bases spanning the gap. The chain's CDR3 is CASTLRRGWSPLHF. DNA for the CDR3: TGTGCCAGCACCTTAAGGCGGGGTTGGTCACCCCTCCACTTT.

The gene calls are TRBV5-1 and TRBJ2-7; 7 bases align to TRBD1. CDR3 size: 14 residues. From germline, CDR1 is SGHRS and CDR2 YFSETQ. The V segment lost 4 bases and the J segment 3 bases; nucleotides outside the gene matches: 7. CDR3 sequence reads: CASSERQGYYEQYF. DNA for the CDR3: TGCGCCAGCAGCGAGAGACAGGGTTACTACGAGCAGTACTTC.

The chain couples TRBV3-1 (or the pseudogene TRBV3-2) to TRBJ2-5, with D possibly TRBD1 on 5 matching bases. The ends were cut back, 6 bases at V and 2 bases at J, with 16 bases in the middle. The germline V gene has CDR1 LGHDT and CDR2 YNNKEL (reference sequence). The CDR3 sequence is 15 residues long. The CDR3 loop is CASRRTPAYQETQYF. In DNA, the CDR3 is TGTGCCAGCAGAAGGACACCTGCTTATCAAGAGACCCAGTACTTC.

The chain is built from TRBV24-1 and TRBJ1-5, with D maybe TRBD1 (6 bases). The CDR3 has 13 amino acids. Germline CDR1 and CDR2: KGHDR and SFDVKD. Trimming cost V 12 bases and J 6 bases, with 17 bases left between them. The DNA for the CDR3 is TGTGCCGCTCAGGGCGGGGGCTTTCAGCCCCAGCATTTT. Its translation: CAAQGGGFQPQHF.

This chain uses TRBV27 with TRBJ1-2, with D possibly matching TRBD1 (5 bases). Trimming cost V 8 bases and J 7 bases, with 26 bases left between them. CDR1 is MNHEY, CDR2 SMNVEV, per germline (reference sequence). This CDR3 contains 16 residues. The CDR3, as DNA: TGTGCCAGCTCTCTGATTGGTTCTCGGGGGGTCGGTGGCTACACCTTC. Its translation is CASSLIGSRGVGGYTF.

The J gene is TRBJ1-2, the V gene TRBV9; 8 bases agree with TRBD1. CDR1 SGDLS and CDR2 YYNGEE come from the germline V gene. The CDR3 length is 16 residues. V gave up 0 bases and J gave up 3 bases; unmatched junction bases: 7. CDR3 bases: TGTGCCAGCAGCGTAGGGTGGACAGGGACCGACTATGGCTACACCTTC. As protein: CASSVGWTGTDYGYTF.